Listed here are 13 T cell receptor beta chains from one sample, sequenced in a study of Tregs in tolerant kidney transplant recipients. Mixed chimerism was transient after nonmyeloablative marrow transplants from related graft donors. Using immunoSEQ multiplex PCR, the repertoire was profiled, and TCRdb retains in-frame clones only, with some absent. The sample has some 47,000 clones; around 90% are singletons. Source: CD8+ T cells from blood (PBMCs), taken 12 months after the transplant. These receptors originate from a human patient who received a combined kidney and bone marrow transplant. Some T cells may arise from the graft donor.

This rearrangement joins TRBV11-3 to TRBJ2-1, with 13 bases aligning to TRBD2. Germline V gene lookup returns CDR1 SGHNT and CDR2 YENEEA. The CDR3 has 16 residues. With V trimmed by 10 bases and J by 5 bases, 11 bases remained unmatched. As DNA, the CDR3 is TGTGCCATCTCCATCGGGACTAGCGGGATTCACAATGAGCAGTTCTTC. It codes for CAISIGTSGIHNEQFF.

The chain employs TRBV27 and TRBJ1-5; 9 nucleotides align to TRBD1. Per germline, CDR1 MNHEY and CDR2 SMNVEV (reference sequence). The CDR3 consists of 14 residues. Germline trimming cut 5 bases from V and 5 bases from J; bases unmatched to any gene: 4. The CDR3 here is CASSITGGDQPQHF. For the CDR3, the DNA is TGTGCCAGCAGTATTACAGGGGGCGATCAGCCCCAGCATTTT.

This rearrangement joins TRBV9 to TRBJ1-4; the D is unclear. V lost 2 bases and J lost 5, with 7 bases in between. CDR3 size: 13 residues. Per germline, CDR1 SGDLS and CDR2 YYNGEE. The CDR3 nucleotides read TGTGCCAGCAGCGTTACAGAGAATGAAAAACTGTTTTTT. It encodes CASSVTENEKLFF.

This clone has just one count. CDR3 nucleotides: TGTGCCAGCAGACGAGGACAGGGAGTATCCGAGCAGTACTTC. Encoded protein: CASRRGQGVSEQYF. V gene TRBV6-5 combines with J gene TRBJ2-7, with 8 bases that match TRBD1. Looked up from germline, CDR1 is MNHEY and CDR2 is SVGAGI. After removal of 6 bases from V and 6 bases from J, the junction contained 10 bases not matched to a gene. The CDR3 has 14 residues.

The genes are TRBV29-1 and TRBJ2-5, with a possible D match to TRBD1 (6 bases). Germline V CDR1 and CDR2: SQVTM, ANQGSEA. This CDR3 comprises 15 residues. V lost 7 bases to trimming and J lost 3 bases, with 21 bases between them. The CDR3 DNA is TGCAGCGCATCTAGGTGGCAGGGGATAAAAGAGACCCAGTACTTC. Its translation is CSASRWQGIKETQYF.

The gene calls are TRBV4-3 and TRBJ2-3, with 8 bases matching TRBD2. With V trimmed by 0 bases and J by 3 bases, 5 bases remained unmatched. Germline V lookup: CDR1 LGHNA, CDR2 YSLEER. This CDR3 comprises 16 residues. The CDR3 reads CASSQEITGGTDTQYF. The CDR3 nucleotides read TGCGCCAGCAGCCAAGAAATAACGGGGGGGACAGATACGCAGTATTTT.

The V call is TRBV4-1, the J call TRBJ1-1, with D unclear. Trimming cost V 0 bases and J 1 base, with 15 bases left between them. The CDR3 loop spans 17 amino acids. Germline V CDR1 and CDR2: MGHRA, YSYEKL. In nucleotides, the CDR3 is TGCGCCAGCAGCCAAGATCTATCCATACAGACGAACACTGAAGCTTTCTTT. Residues: CASSQDLSIQTNTEAFF.

On this clone itself: A read error may explain this, as a much larger clone is one base away. The V and J genes are TRBV7-8 and TRBJ2-7; TRBD1 might be the D (6 bases). The ends were cut back, 4 bases at V and 3 bases at J, with 10 bases in the middle. Germline CDR1 SGHVS, CDR2 FQNEAQ. The CDR3 contains 13 residues. This chain's CDR3 is CASSSGQFYEQYF. CDR3 DNA: TGTGCCAGCAGCTCGGGACAATTCTACGAGCAGTACTTC.

J is TRBJ1-5 and V is TRBV5-6, with D maybe TRBD1 (5 bases). Trimming shortened V by 1 base and J by 5 bases, and 7 bases separated the two germline ends. The CDR3 has 13 amino acids. Germline V gene data show CDR1 as SGHDT and CDR2 as YYEEEE. In DNA, the CDR3 is TGTGCCAGCAGCTTGAAGGGGTATCAGCCCCAGCATTTT. Translation gives CASSLKGYQPQHF.

V usage is TRBV9 and J usage is TRBJ2-6; tentative D call: TRBD1 (6 bases). The CDR3 has 15 amino acids. Trimming removed 3 bases at V and 2 bases at J, with 9 bases between. The germline V gene encodes CDR1 SGDLS and CDR2 YYNGEE. CDR3 amino acids: CASSARGAGANVLTF. The CDR3 nucleotides read TGTGCCAGCAGCGCCAGGGGAGCTGGGGCCAACGTCCTGACTTTC. The full variable domain, completed using reference TRBV9 and TRBJ2-6, is DSGVTQTPKHLITATGQRVTLRCSPRSGDLSVYWYQQSLDQGLQFLIQYYNGEERAKGNILERFSAQQFPDLHSELNLSSLELGDSALYFCASSARGAGANVLTFGAGSRLTVL.

This chain joins TRBV19 and TRBJ2-1; 9 bases are a match to TRBD2. The CDR3 contains 15 residues. With 1 base clipped from V and 4 bases from J, the junction kept 2 bases outside the gene matches. Germline V lookup: CDR1 LNHDA, CDR2 SQIVND (reference sequence). CDR3 coding DNA: TGTGCCAGTAGTATAGCCAGCGGGGGGTACAATGAGCAGTTCTTC. Its protein is CASSIASGGYNEQFF. Complete variable domain (other parts from reference TRBV19 and TRBJ2-1): DGGITQSPKYLFRKEGQNVTLSCEQNLNHDAMYWYRQDPGQGLRLIYYSQIVNDFQKGDIAEGYSVSREKKESFPLTVTSAQKNPTAFYLCASSIASGGYNEQFFGPGTRLTVL.

The chain combines TRBV5-4 with TRBJ2-3; the D gene is possibly TRBD2 (6 bases). Germline CDR1 is SGHNT and CDR2 is YYREEE (reference sequence). The CDR3 length is 15 residues. Trimming shortened V by 0 bases and J by 2 bases, and 10 bases separated the two germline ends. CDR3 bases: TGTGCCAGCAGCTTGGGACTAGGGTACACAGATACGCAGTATTTT. It is translated as CASSLGLGYTDTQYF.

The V gene is TRBV4-3, the J gene TRBJ2-3; TRBD2 aligns across 9 bases. CDR1 and CDR2 from the germline V gene are LGHNA and YSLEER. Trimming removed 0 bases from V and 6 bases from J; junction bases left unmatched: 7. CDR3 length: 16 residues. In DNA form, the CDR3 reads TGCGCCAGCAGCCAAGAAAGGGGCGGGGGGGCTGATACGCAGTATTTT. Translating it yields CASSQERGGGADTQYF.